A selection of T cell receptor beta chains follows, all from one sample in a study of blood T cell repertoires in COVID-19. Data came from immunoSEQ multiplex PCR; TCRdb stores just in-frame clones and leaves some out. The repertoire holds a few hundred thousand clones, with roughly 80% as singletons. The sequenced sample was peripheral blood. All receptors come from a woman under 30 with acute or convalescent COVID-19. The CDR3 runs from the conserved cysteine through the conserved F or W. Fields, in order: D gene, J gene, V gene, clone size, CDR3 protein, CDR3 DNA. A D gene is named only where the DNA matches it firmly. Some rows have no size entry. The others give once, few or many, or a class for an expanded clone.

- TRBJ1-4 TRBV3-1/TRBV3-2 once CASSQDISRGLGASLFF TGTGCCAGCAGCCAAGATATTTCTCGGGGACTAGGGGCTTCCCTGTTTTTT
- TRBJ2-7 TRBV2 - CASSEVRYEQYF TGTGCCAGCAGTGAAGTCAGGTACGAGCAGTACTTC
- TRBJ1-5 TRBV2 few CASRKDRLNQPQHF TGTGCCAGCAGAAAGGACAGACTCAATCAGCCCCAGCATTTT
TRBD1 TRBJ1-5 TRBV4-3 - CASSPRTGGNQPQHF TGCGCCAGCAGCCCCCGGACAGGCGGCAATCAGCCCCAGCATTTT
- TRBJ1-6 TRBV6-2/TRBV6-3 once CASSYSSQERDSPLHF TGTGCCAGCAGTTACTCGAGCCAGGAGAGGGATTCACCCCTCCACTTT
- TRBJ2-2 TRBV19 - CASRLQGYAGELFF TGTGCCAGTAGATTACAGGGTTACGCCGGGGAGCTGTTTTTT
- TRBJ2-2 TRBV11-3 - CASSSSLASGELFF TGTGCCAGCAGCTCAAGCCTAGCGTCCGGGGAGCTGTTTTTT
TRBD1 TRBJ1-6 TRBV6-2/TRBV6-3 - CASSTGQEYSPLHF TGTGCCAGCAGTACGGGACAGGAGTATTCACCCCTCCACTTT
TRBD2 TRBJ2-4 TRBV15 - CATSRSLAGLAKNIQYF TGTGCCACCAGCAGATCCTTAGCGGGACTAGCCAAAAACATTCAGTACTTC
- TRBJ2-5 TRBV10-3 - CAISEIARGSGVQETQYF TGTGCCATCAGTGAAATCGCTCGTGGTAGCGGAGTGCAAGAGACCCAGTACTTC
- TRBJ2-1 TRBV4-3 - CASSQDWGEVDNEQFF TGCGCCAGCAGCCAAGATTGGGGGGAGGTCGACAATGAGCAGTTCTTC
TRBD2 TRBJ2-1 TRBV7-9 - CASSQTGTSGRALYNEQFF TGTGCCAGCAGCCAAACCGGGACTAGCGGGAGGGCCTTATACAATGAGCAGTTCTTC
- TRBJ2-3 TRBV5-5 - CASSLVSSGTDTQYF TGTGCCAGCAGCTTGGTCTCTAGCGGCACAGATACGCAGTATTTT
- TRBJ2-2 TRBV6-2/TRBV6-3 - CASSGDITGELFF TGTGCCAGCAGTGGAGATATCACCGGGGAGCTGTTTTTT
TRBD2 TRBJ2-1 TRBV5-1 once CASSWTSGGGNEQFF TGCGCCAGCAGCTGGACTAGCGGGGGGGGCAATGAGCAGTTCTTC
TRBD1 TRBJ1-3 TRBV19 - CASKRDSALFSGNTIYF TGTGCCAGTAAAAGGGACAGCGCCCTTTTCTCTGGAAACACCATATATTTT
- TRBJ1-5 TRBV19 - CASSFGGFNQPQHF TGTGCCAGTAGTTTTGGCGGATTCAATCAGCCCCAGCATTTT
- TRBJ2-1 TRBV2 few CASKVAASSYNEQFF TGTGCCAGCAAGGTAGCGGCGAGCTCCTACAATGAGCAGTTCTTC
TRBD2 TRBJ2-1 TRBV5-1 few CASSPGTSFDEQFF TGCGCCAGCAGCCCAGGGACTAGCTTCGATGAGCAGTTCTTC
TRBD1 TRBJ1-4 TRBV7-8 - CASSFQTGDNEKLFF TGTGCCAGCAGCTTCCAGACAGGGGATAATGAAAAACTGTTTTTT
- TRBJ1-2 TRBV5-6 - CASSLFGGLLGYTF TGTGCCAGCAGCTTGTTCGGGGGACTTCTTGGCTACACCTTC
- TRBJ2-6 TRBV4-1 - CASSQKTGSGANVLTF TGCGCCAGCAGCCAAAAAACAGGGTCTGGGGCCAACGTCCTGACTTTC
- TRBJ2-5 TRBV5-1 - CASSLLGETQYF TGCGCCAGCAGCTTACTAGGGGAGACCCAGTACTTC
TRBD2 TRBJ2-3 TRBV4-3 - CASSHHIPRRGESTDTQYF TGCGCCAGCAGCCACCACATACCGCGGCGGGGGGAATCCACAGATACGCAGTATTTT
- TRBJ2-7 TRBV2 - CASNGFASYEQYF TGTGCCAGCAACGGGTTCGCCAGTTACGAGCAGTACTTC
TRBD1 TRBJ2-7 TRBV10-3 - CAIRGGQGTDSYEQYF TGTGCCATCCGGGGGGGACAGGGGACTGACTCCTACGAGCAGTACTTC
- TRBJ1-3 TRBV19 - CASSIRGTGNTIYF TGTGCCAGTAGTATTAGGGGTACTGGAAACACCATATATTTT
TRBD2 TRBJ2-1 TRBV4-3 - CASSQAGLAGEGEQFF TGCGCCAGCAGCCAAGCGGGGCTAGCGGGAGAGGGTGAGCAGTTCTTC
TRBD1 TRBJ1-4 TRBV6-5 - CASRGTGEGEKLFF TGTGCCAGCAGAGGGACAGGGGAAGGTGAAAAACTGTTTTTT
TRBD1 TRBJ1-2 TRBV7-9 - CASSAGQGVDYGYTF TGTGCCAGCAGCGCAGGACAGGGGGTTGACTATGGCTACACCTTC
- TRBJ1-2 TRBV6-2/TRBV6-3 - CASSYEGGKANYGYTF TGTGCCAGCAGTTACGAGGGCGGCAAAGCTAACTATGGCTACACCTTC
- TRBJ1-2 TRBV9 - CASSVAAGFYGYTF TGTGCCAGCAGCGTAGCTGCAGGGTTCTATGGCTACACCTTC
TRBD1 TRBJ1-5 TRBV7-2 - CASSLRTGSFNQPQHF TGTGCCAGCAGCTTAAGGACAGGGAGCTTCAATCAGCCCCAGCATTTT
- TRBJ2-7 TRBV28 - CASSSDSQYF TGTGCCAGCAGTTCGGACAGTCAGTACTTC
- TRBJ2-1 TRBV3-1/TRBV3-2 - CASSQVAVSSYNEQFF TGTGCCAGCAGCCAAGTAGCGGTAAGCTCCTACAATGAGCAGTTCTTC
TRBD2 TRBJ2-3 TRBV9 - CASGLAGSTDTQYF TGTGCCAGTGGACTAGCAGGTAGCACAGATACGCAGTATTTT
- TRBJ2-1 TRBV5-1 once CASSEPSMGYNEQFF TGCGCCAGCAGCGAACCTAGCATGGGGTACAATGAGCAGTTCTTC
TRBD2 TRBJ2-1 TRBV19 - CASSIVAGVSYNEQFF TGTGCCAGTAGTATAGTCGCGGGAGTATCCTACAATGAGCAGTTCTTC
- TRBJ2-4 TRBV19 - CASSLAKNIQYF TGTGCCAGTAGCCTAGCCAAAAACATTCAGTACTTC
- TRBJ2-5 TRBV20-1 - CSASGQQETQYF TGCAGTGCTAGTGGACAACAAGAGACCCAGTACTTC
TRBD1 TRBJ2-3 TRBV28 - CASSYPEGQGGDTQYF TGTGCCAGCAGTTACCCTGAAGGACAGGGAGGAGATACGCAGTATTTT
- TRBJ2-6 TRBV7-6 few CASSPGKSGANVLTF TGTGCCAGCAGCCCGGGGAAATCTGGGGCCAACGTCCTGACTTTC
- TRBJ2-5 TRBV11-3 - CASSLRRPGRTEETQYF TGTGCCAGCAGCTTACGCCGGCCCGGACGGACAGAAGAGACCCAGTACTTC
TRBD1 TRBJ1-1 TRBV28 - CASSSYPTGQGESEAFF TGTGCCAGCAGTTCTTACCCGACAGGACAGGGAGAGTCTGAAGCTTTCTTT
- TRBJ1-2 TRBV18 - CASSPRVTEGYTF TGTGCCAGCTCACCGCGGGTTACAGAGGGCTACACCTTC
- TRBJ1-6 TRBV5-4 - CASSLDRNNSPLHF TGTGCCAGCAGCTTGGACAGAAATAATTCACCCCTCCACTTT